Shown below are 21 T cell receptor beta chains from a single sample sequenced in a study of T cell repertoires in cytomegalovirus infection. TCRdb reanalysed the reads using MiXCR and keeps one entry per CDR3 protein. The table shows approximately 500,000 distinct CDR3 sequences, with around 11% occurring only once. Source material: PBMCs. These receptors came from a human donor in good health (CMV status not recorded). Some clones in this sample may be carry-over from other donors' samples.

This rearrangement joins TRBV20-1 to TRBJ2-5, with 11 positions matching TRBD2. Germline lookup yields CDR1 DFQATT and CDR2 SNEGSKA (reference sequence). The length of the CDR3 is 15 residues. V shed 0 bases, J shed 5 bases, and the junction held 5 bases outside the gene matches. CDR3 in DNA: TGCAGTGCTAGAGAACTAGCGGGGGCCCAGGAGACCCAGTACTTC. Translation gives CSARELAGAQETQYF.

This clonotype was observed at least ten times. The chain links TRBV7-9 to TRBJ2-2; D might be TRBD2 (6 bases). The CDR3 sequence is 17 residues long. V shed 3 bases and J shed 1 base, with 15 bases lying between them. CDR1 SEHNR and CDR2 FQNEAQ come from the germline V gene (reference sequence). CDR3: CASSFSAGLRNTGELFF. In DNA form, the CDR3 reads TGTGCCAGCAGCTTCAGCGCGGGGCTAAGGAACACCGGGGAGCTGTTTTTT.

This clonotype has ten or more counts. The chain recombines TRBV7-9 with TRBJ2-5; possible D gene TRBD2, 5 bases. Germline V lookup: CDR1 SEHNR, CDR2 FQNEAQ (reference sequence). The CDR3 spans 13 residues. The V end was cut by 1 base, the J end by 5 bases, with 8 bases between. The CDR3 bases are TGTGCCAGCAGCTTAGAGGGAGTTGAGACCCAGTACTTC. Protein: CASSLEGVETQYF.

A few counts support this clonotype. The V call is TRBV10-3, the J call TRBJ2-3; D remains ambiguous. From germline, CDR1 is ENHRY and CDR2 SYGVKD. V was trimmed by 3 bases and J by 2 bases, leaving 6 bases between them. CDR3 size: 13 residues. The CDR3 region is CAISDINTDTQYF. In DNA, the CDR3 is TGTGCCATCAGTGATATCAACACAGATACGCAGTATTTT.

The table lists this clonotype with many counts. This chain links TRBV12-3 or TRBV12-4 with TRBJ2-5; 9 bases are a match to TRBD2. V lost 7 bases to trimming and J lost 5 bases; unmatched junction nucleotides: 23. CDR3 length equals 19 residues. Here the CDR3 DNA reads TGTGCCAGCACCCTACTCCCTCCCCTCGCGGGAGGGCCGGGGGAGACCCAGTACTTC. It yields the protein CASTLLPPLAGGPGETQYF.

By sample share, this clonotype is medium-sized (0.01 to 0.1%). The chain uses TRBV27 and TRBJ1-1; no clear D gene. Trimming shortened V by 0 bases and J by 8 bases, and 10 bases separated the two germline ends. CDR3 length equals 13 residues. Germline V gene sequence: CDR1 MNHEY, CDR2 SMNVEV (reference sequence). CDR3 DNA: TGTGCCAGCAGTTTATCGAGGGCAGCAGAAGCTTTCTTT. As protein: CASSLSRAAEAFF.

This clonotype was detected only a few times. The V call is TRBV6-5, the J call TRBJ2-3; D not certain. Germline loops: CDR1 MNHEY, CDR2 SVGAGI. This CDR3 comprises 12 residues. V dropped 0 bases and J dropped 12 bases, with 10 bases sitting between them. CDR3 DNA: TGTGCCAGCAGTTACTCGTCGAGTCATCAGTATTTT. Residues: CASSYSSSHQYF.

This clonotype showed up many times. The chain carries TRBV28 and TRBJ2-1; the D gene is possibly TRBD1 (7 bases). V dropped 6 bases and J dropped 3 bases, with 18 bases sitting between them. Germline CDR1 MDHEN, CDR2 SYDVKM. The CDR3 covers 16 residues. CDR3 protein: CASRPIQGGFYNEQFF. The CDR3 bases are TGTGCCAGCAGGCCTATCCAGGGGGGATTCTACAATGAGCAGTTCTTC.

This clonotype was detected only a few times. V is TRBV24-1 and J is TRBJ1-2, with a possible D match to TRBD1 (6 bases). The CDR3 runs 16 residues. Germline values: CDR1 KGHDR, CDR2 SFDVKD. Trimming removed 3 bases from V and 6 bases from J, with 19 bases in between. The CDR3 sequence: CATSDPRVFGGNGYTF. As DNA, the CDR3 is TGTGCCACCAGTGATCCCCGGGTATTTGGGGGCAATGGCTACACCTTC.

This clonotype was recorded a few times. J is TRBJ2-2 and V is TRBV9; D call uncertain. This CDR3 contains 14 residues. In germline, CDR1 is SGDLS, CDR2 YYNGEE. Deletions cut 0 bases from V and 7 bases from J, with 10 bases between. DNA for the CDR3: TGTGCCAGCAGCGTAGCCGAACAGAACGGGGAGCTGTTTTTT. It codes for CASSVAEQNGELFF. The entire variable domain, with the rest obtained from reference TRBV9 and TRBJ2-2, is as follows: DSGVTQTPKHLITATGQRVTLRCSPRSGDLSVYWYQQSLDQGLQFLIQYYNGEERAKGNILERFSAQQFPDLHSELNLSSLELGDSALYFCASSVAEQNGELFFGEGSRLTVL.

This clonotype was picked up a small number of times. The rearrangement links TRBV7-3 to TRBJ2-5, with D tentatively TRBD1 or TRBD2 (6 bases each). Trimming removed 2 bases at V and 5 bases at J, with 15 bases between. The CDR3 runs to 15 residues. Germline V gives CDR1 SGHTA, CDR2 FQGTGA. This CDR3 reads CASSLGGGPGETQYF. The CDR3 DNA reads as TGTGCCAGCAGCTTAGGTGGGGGGCCGGGGGAGACCCAGTACTTC. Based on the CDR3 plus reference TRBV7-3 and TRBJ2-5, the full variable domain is GAGVSQTPSNKVTEKGKYVELRCDPISGHTALYWYRQSLGQGPEFLIYFQGTGAADDSGLPNDRFFAVRPEGSVSTLKIQRTERGDSAVYLCASSLGGGPGETQYFGPGTRLLVL.

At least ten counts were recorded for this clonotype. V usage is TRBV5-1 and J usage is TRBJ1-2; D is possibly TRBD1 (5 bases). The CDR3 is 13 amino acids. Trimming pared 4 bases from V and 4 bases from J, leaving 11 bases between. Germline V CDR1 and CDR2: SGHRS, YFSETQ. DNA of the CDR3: TGCGCCAGCAGCCCTTCCGGGGCCTATGGCTACACCTTC. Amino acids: CASSPSGAYGYTF.

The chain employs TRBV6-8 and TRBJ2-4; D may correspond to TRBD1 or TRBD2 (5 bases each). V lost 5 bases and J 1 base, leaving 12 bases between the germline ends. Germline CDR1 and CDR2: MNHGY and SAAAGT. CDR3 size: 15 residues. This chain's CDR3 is CASSVSWGAKNIQYF. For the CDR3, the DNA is TGTGCCAGCAGTGTCTCGTGGGGGGCCAAAAACATTCAGTACTTC.

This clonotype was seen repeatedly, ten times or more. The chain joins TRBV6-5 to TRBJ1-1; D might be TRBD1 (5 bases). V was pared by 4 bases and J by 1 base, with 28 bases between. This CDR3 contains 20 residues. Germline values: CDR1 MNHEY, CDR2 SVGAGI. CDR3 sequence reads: CASSLHRDANFPGGNTEAFF. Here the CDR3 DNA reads TGTGCCAGCAGTTTACACCGGGACGCAAACTTTCCGGGGGGGAACACTGAAGCTTTCTTT.

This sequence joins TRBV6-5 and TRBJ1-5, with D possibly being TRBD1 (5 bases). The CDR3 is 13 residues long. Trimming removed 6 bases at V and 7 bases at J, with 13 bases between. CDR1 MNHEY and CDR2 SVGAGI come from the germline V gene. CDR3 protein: CASSSTVFQPQHF. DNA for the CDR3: TGTGCCAGCAGCTCGACAGTCTTCCAGCCCCAGCATTTT.

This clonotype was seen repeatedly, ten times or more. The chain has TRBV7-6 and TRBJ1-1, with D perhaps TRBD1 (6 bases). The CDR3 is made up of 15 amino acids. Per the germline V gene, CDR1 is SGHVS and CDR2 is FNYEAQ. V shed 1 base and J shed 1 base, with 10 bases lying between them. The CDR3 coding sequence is TGTGCCAGCAGCTTAGGACAGGTTCCGAACACTGAAGCTTTCTTT. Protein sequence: CASSLGQVPNTEAFF.

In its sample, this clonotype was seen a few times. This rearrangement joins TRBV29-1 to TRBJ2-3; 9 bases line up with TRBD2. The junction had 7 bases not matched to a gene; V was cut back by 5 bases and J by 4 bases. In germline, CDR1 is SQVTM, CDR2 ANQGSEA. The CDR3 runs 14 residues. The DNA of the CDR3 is TGCAGCGTTCACCGGCGGGGGGGCCCAGATACGCAGTATTTT. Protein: CSVHRRGGPDTQYF.

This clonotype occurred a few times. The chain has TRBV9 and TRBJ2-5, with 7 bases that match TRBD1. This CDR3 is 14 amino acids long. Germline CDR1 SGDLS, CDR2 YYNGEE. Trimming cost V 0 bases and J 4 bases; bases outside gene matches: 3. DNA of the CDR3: TGTGCCAGCAGCGTAGCGAGACAGGGAGAGACCCAGTACTTC. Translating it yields CASSVARQGETQYF.

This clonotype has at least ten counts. The CDR3 spells CASSSEGQLGTEAFF. The CDR3 region has the DNA TGTGCCAGCAGCTCAGAAGGACAGTTGGGCACTGAAGCTTTCTTT. The chain employs TRBV7-9 and TRBJ1-1, with a possible D match to TRBD1 (6 bases). Per the germline V gene, CDR1 is SEHNR and CDR2 is FQNEAQ (reference sequence). The CDR3 runs 15 residues. V was cut by 4 bases and J by 4 bases, with 16 bases left in between.

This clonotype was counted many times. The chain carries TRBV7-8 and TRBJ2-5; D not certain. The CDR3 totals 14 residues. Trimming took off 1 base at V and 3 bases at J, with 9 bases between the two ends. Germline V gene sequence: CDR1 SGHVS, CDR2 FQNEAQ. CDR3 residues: CASSLDWSKETQYF. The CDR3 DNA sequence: TGTGCCAGCAGCTTAGACTGGTCAAAAGAGACCCAGTACTTC.

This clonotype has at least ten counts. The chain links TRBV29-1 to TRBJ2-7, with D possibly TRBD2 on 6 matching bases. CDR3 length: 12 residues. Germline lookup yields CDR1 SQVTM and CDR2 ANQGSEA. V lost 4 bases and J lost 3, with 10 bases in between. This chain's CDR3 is CSVVVSGYEQYF. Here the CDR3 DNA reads TGCAGCGTTGTAGTTAGCGGCTACGAGCAGTACTTC.